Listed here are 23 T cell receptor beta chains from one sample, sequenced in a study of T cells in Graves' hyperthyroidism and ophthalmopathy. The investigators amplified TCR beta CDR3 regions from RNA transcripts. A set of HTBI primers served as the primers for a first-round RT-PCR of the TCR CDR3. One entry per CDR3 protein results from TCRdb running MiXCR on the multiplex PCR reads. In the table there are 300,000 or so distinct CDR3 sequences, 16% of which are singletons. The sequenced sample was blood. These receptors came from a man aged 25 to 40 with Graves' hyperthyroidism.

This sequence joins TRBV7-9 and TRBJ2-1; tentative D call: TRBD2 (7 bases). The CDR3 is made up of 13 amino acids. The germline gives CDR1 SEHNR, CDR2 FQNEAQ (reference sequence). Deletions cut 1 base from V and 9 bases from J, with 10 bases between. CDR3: CASSLEGGGEQFF. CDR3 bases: TGTGCCAGCAGCTTAGAAGGGGGGGGTGAGCAGTTCTTC.

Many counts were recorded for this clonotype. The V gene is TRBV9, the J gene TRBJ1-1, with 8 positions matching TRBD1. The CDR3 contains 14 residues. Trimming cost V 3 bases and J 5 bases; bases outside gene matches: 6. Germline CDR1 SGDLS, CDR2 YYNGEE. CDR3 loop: CASSALTGGTEAFF. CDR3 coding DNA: TGTGCCAGCAGCGCGCTAACAGGGGGAACTGAAGCTTTCTTT.

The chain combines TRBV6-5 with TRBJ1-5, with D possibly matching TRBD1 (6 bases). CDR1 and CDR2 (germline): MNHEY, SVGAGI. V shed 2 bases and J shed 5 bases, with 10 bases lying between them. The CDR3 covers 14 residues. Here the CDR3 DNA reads TGTGCCAGCAGTTACGCCGGGGGCCATCAGCCCCAGCATTTT. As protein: CASSYAGGHQPQHF.

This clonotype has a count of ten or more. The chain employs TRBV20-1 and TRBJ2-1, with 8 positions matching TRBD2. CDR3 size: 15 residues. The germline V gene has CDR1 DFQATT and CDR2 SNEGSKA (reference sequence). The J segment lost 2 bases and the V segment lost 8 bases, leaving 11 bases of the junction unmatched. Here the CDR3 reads CSPRAGLAAYNEQFF. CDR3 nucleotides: TGCAGTCCGCGAGCCGGACTAGCCGCCTACAATGAGCAGTTCTTC.

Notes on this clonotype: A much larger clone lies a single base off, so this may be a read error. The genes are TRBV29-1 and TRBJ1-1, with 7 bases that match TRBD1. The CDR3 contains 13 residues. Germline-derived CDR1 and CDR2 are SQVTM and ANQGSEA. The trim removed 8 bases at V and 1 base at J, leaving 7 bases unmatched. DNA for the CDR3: TGCAGCCTTTTCCGGGACAGGAACACTGAAGCTTTCTTT. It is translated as CSLFRDRNTEAFF. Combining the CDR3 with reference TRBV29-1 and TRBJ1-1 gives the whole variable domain SAVISQKPSRDICQRGTSLTIQCQVDSQVTMMFWYRQQPGQSLTLIATANQGSEATYESGFVIDKFPISRPNLTFSTLTVSNMSPEDSSIYLCSLFRDRNTEAFFGQGTRLTVV.

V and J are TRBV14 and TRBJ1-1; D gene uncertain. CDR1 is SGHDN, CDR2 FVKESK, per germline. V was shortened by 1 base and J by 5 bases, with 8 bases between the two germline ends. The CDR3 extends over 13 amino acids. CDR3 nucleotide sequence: TGTGCCAGCAGCCAAGTGGCCGGGACTGAAGCTTTCTTT. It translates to CASSQVAGTEAFF.

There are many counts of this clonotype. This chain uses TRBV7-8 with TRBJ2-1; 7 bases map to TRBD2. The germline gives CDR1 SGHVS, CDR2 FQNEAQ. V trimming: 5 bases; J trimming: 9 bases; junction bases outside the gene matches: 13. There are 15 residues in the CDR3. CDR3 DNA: TGTGCCAGCAGCGCCATTCCGACTAGCACGACTGAGCAGTTCTTC. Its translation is CASSAIPTSTTEQFF.

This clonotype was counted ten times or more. CDR3 nucleotides: TGCGCCAGCAGCTTAATCCAGGGGACGGCCGGGGAGCTGTTTTTT. Amino acid sequence: CASSLIQGTAGELFF. The chain employs TRBV5-1 and TRBJ2-2; D perhaps matches TRBD1 (6 bases). Trimming removed 2 bases at V and 6 bases at J, with 14 bases between. The CDR3 is 15 residues long. Germline-derived CDR1 and CDR2 are SGHRS and YFSETQ. Variable domain in full (rest from reference TRBV5-1 and TRBJ2-2): KAGVTQTPRYLIKTRGQQVTLSCSPISGHRSVSWYQQTPGQGLQFLFEYFSETQRNKGNFPGRFSGRQFSNSRSEMNVSTLELGDSALYLCASSLIQGTAGELFFGEGSRLTVL.

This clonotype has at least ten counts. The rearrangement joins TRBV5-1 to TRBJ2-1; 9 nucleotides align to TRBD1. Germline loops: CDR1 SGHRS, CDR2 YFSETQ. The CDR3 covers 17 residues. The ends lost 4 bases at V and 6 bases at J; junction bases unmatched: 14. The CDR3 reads CASSQNPGTGYGNEQFF. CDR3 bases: TGCGCCAGCAGCCAAAACCCCGGGACAGGGTACGGCAATGAGCAGTTCTTC.

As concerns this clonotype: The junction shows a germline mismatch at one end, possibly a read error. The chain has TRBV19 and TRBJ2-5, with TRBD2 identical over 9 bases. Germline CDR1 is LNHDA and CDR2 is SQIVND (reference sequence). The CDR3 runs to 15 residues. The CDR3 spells CASSGRGGRVLNLNF. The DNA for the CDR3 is TGTGCCAGTAGTGGCCGAGGCGGGAGGGTCCTTAATTTGAACTTC.

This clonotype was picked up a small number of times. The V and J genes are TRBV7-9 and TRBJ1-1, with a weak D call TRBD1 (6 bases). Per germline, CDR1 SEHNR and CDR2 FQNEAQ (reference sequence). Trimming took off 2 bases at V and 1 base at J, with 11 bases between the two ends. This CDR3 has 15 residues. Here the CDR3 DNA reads TGTGCCAGCAGCTTAAGTGGGACAACGAACACTGAAGCTTTCTTT. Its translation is CASSLSGTTNTEAFF.

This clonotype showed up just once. The CDR3 protein is CASSSPRQGYWGRTGELFF. In nucleotides, the CDR3 is TGTGCCAGCAGTTCGCCTCGACAGGGTTACTGGGGAAGGACCGGGGAGCTGTTTTTT. The gene calls are TRBV12-3 or TRBV12-4 and TRBJ2-2, with 7 positions matching TRBD1. The CDR3 runs to 19 residues. After removal of 4 bases from V and 5 bases from J, the junction contained 19 bases not matched to a gene.

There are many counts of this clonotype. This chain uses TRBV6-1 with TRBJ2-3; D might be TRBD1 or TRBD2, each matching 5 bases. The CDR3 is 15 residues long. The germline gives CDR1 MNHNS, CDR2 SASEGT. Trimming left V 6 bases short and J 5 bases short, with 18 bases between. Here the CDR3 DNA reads TGTGCCAGCAGCTCCCATTCCGGGACCCGAGATACGCAGTATTTT. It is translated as CASSSHSGTRDTQYF.

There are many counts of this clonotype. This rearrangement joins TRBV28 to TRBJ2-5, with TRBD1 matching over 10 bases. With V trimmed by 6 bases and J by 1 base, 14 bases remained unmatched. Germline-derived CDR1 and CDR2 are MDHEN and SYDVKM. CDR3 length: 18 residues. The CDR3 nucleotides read TGTGCCAGCAGCCCGTCCTTGGGGACAGGGGTTCTCCAAGAGACCCAGTACTTC. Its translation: CASSPSLGTGVLQETQYF.

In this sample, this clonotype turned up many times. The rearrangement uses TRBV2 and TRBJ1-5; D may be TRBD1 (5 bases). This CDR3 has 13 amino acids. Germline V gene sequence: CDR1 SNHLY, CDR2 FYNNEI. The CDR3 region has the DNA TGTGGGGGCGGGGGAGGTAGCAATCAGCCCCAGCATTTT. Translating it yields CGGGGGSNQPQHF.

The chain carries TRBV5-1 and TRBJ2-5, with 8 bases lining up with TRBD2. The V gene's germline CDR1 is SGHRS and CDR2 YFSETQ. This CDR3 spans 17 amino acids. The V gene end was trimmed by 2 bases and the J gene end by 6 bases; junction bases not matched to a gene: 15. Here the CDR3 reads CASSLTTLREGMQTQYF. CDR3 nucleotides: TGCGCCAGCAGCTTAACGACACTCCGGGAGGGCATGCAGACCCAGTACTTC. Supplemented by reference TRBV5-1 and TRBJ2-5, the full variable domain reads KAGVTQTPRYLIKTRGQQVTLSCSPISGHRSVSWYQQTPGQGLQFLFEYFSETQRNKGNFPGRFSGRQFSNSRSEMNVSTLELGDSALYLCASSLTTLREGMQTQYFGPGTRLLVL.

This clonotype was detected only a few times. CDR3: CASREDSAGELFF. The CDR3, as DNA: TGCGCCAGCAGGGAGGACAGTGCCGGGGAGCTGTTTTTT. The chain links TRBV10-1 to TRBJ2-2, with D maybe TRBD1 (6 bases). The CDR3 is made up of 13 amino acids. Trimming left V 6 bases short and J 6 bases short, with 11 bases between. Per germline, CDR1 WNHNN and CDR2 SYGVQD (reference sequence).

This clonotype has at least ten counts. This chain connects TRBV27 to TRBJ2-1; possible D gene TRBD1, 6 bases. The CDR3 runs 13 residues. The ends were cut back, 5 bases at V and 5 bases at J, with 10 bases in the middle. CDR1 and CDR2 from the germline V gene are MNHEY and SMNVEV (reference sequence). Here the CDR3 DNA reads TGTGCCAGCAGTACCGACAGGAACAATGAGCAGTTCTTC. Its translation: CASSTDRNNEQFF.

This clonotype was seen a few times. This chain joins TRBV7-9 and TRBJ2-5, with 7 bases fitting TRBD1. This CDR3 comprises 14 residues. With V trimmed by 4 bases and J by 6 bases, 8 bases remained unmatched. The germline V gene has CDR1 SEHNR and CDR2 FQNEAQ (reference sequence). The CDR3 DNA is TGTGCCAGCAGCTACACAGGGGCGATGAAGACCCAGTACTTC. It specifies CASSYTGAMKTQYF.

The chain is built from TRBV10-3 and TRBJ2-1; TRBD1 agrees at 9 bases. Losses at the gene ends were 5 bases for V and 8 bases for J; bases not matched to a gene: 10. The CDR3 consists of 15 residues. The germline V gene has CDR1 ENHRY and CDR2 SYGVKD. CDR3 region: CAISSRDREIHEQFF. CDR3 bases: TGTGCCATCAGTTCCCGGGACAGGGAAATCCATGAGCAGTTCTTC.

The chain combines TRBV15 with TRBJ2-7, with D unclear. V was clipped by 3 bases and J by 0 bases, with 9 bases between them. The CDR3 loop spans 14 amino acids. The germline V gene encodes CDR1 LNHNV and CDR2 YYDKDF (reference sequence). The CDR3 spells CATSSTSSSYEQYF. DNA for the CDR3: TGTGCCACCAGCAGTACCTCGAGCTCCTACGAGCAGTACTTC.

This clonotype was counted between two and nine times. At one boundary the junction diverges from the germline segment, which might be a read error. Here the CDR3 reads CASSSDMAVNTEDFF. For the CDR3, the DNA is TGTGCCAGCAGCTCCGATATGGCCGTGAACACTGAAGATTTCTTT. The J gene is TRBJ1-1, the V gene TRBV11-1; D is ambiguous. Germline CDR1 SGHAT, CDR2 FQDESV (reference sequence). The CDR3 is made up of 15 amino acids.

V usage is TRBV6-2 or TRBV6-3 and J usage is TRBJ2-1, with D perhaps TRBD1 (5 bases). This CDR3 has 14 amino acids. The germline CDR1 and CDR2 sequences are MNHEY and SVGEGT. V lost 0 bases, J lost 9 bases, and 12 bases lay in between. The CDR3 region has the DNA TGTGCCAGCAGTTACTCCTTCAGGGTCAGTGAGCAGTTCTTC. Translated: CASSYSFRVSEQFF.